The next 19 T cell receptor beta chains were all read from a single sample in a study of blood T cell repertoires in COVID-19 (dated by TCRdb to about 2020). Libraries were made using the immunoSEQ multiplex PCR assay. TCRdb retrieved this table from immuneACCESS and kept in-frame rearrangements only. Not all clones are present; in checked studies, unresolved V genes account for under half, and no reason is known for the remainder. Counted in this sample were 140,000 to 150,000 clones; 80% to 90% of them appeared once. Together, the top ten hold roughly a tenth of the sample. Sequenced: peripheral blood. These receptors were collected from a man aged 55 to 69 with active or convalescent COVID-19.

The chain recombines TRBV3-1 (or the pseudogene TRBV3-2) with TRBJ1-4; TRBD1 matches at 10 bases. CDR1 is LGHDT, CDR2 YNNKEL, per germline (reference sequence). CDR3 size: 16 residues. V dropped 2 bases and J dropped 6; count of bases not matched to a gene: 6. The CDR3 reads CASSQTTGGNYEKLFF. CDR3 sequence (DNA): TGTGCCAGCAGCCAAACGACAGGGGGCAACTATGAAAAACTGTTTTTT.

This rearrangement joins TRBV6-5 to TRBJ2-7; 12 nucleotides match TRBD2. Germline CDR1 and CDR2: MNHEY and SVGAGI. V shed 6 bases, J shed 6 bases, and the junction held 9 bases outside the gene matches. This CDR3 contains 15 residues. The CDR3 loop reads CASSRLAGVVSEQYF. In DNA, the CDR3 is TGTGCCAGCAGCAGACTAGCGGGAGTCGTCAGCGAGCAGTACTTC.

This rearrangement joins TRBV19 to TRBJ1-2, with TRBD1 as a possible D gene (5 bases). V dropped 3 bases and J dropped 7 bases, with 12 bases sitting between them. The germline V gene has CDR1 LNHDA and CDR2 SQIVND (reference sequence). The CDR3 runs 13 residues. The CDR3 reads CASSIVAGLGYTF. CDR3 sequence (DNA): TGTGCCAGTAGTATTGTGGCAGGGCTTGGCTACACCTTC.

The CDR3 DNA reads as TGTGCCAGCGGCCTACAGGGGACCCTCACCGGGGAGCTGTTTTTT. This sequence encodes CASGLQGTLTGELFF. The chain employs TRBV7-9 and TRBJ2-2, with 7 bases that match TRBD1. The CDR3 is 15 residues long. Germline loops: CDR1 SEHNR, CDR2 FQNEAQ (reference sequence). V shed 8 bases, J shed 4 bases, and the junction held 10 bases outside the gene matches.

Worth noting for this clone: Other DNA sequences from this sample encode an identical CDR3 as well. In DNA form, the CDR3 reads TGTGCCAGCAGCCTAGGGACAGGGAACACTGAAGCTTTCTTT. Its translation is CASSLGTGNTEAFF. The chain uses TRBV11-1 and TRBJ1-1, with 8 bases matching TRBD1. Germline loops: CDR1 SGHAT, CDR2 FQDESV (reference sequence). The CDR3 has 14 residues. J gave up 1 base and V 5 bases, and 3 bases lay outside the gene matches.

For the CDR3, the DNA is TGCAGCGTTGATTTGGACAAAGGAATCACTGAAGCTTTCTTT. It specifies CSVDLDKGITEAFF. The chain combines TRBV29-1 with TRBJ1-1; D might be TRBD1 (5 bases). The CDR3 sequence is 14 residues long. Trimming stripped 3 bases from V and 4 bases from J, with 15 bases between. Germline CDR1 SQVTM, CDR2 ANQGSEA.

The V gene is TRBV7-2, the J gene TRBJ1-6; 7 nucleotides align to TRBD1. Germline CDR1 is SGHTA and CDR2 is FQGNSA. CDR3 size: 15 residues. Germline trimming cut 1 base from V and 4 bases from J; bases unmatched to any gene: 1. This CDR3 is CASSLGTGYNSPLHF. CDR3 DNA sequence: TGTGCCAGCAGCTTAGGGACAGGATATAATTCACCCCTCCACTTT.

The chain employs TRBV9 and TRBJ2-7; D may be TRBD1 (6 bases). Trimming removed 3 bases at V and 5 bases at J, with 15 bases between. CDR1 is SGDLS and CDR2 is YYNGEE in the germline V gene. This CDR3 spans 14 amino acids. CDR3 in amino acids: CASSATGQINEQYF. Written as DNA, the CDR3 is TGTGCCAGCAGCGCGACGGGACAAATCAACGAGCAGTACTTC.

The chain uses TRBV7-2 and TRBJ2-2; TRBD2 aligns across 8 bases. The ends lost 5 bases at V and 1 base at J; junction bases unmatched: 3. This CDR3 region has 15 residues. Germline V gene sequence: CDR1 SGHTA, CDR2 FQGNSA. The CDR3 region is CASSRTSRNTGELFF. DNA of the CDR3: TGTGCCAGCAGCCGGACTAGCAGGAACACCGGGGAGCTGTTTTTT.

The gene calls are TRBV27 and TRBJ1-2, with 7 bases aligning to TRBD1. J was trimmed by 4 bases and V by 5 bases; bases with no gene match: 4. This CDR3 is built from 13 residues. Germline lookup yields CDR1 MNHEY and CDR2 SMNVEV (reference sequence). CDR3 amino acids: CASSLDRAYGYTF. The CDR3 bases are TGTGCCAGCAGTCTTGACAGGGCCTATGGCTACACCTTC.

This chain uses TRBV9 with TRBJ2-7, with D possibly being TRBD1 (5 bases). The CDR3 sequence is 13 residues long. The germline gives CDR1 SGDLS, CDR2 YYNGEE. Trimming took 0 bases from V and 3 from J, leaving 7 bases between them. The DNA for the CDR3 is TGTGCCAGCAGCGTAGGGACACACTACGAGCAGTACTTC. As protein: CASSVGTHYEQYF.

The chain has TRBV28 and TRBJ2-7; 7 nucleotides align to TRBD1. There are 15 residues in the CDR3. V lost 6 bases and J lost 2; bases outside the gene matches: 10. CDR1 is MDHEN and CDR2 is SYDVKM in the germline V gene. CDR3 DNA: TGTGCCAGCAGGGAAGGGGGCTCAACCGCCTACGAGCAGTACTTC. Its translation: CASREGGSTAYEQYF.

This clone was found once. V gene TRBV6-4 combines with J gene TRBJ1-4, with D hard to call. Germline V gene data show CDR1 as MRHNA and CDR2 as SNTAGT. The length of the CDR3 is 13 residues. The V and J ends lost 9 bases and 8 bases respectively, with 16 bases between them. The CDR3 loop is CASLQSPEEKLFF. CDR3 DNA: TGTGCCAGTCTACAGAGCCCCGAGGAAAAACTGTTTTTT.

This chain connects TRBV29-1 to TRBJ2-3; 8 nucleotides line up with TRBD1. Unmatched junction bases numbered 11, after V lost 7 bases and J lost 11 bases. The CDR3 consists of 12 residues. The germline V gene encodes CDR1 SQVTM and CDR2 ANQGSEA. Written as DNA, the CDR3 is TGCAGCGCCCGTACGGACAGGGAGAGGCAGTATTTT. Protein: CSARTDRERQYF.

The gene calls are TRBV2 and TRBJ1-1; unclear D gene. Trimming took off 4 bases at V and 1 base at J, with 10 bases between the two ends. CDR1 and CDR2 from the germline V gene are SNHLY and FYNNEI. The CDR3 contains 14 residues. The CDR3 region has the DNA TGTGCCAGCAGTGTGTACACCGAGAACACTGAAGCTTTCTTT. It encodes CASSVYTENTEAFF.

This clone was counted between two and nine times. In DNA form, the CDR3 reads TGTGCCAGCAGTGAAGTGGGGGGATTGAGCTATGGCTACACCTTC. This codes for CASSEVGGLSYGYTF. J is TRBJ1-2 and V is TRBV6-1; D is perhaps TRBD1 (5 bases). Germline-derived CDR1 and CDR2 are MNHNS and SASEGT. The CDR3 length is 15 residues. With 1 base removed from V and 4 bases from J, the gap between germline ends came to 13 bases.

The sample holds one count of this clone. CDR3 bases: TGTGCCAGCAGCCCGGGGACAGCCACGAGCAATCAGCCCCAGCATTTT. Translated, it gives CASSPGTATSNQPQHF. The chain recombines TRBV5-5 with TRBJ1-5, with TRBD1 matching over 7 bases. Germline V gives CDR1 SGHKS, CDR2 YYEKEE (reference sequence). This CDR3 has 16 amino acids. J was trimmed by 1 base and V by 4 bases; bases with no gene match: 8. Drawing the rest from reference TRBV5-5 and TRBJ1-5, the complete variable domain is DAGVTQSPTHLIKTRGQQVTLRCSPISGHKSVSWYQQVLGQGPQFIFQYYEKEERGRGNFPDRFSARQFPNYSSELNVNALLLGDSALYLCASSPGTATSNQPQHFGDGTRLSIL.

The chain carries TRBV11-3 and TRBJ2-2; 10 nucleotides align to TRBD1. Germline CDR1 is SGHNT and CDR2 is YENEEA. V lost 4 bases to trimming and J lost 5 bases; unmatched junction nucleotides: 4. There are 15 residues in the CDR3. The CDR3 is CASSWTGGYTGELFF. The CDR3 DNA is TGTGCCAGCAGCTGGACAGGGGGATATACCGGGGAGCTGTTTTTT.

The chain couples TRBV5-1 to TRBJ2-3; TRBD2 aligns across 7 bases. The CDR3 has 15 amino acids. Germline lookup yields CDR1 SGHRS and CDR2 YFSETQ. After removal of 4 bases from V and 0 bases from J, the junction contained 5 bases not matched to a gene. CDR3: CASSAPSGSTDTQYF. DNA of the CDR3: TGCGCCAGCAGCGCCCCTAGCGGTAGCACAGATACGCAGTATTTT.